This T cell receptor (beta chain) was identified in a study of T cells in localized non-small cell lung cancer. Whole-study results and caveats: Sequencing was limited to one tumor region, leaving the possibility of heterogeneity open. Uninvolved adjacent lung showed peak T cell clonality, exceeding tumor. Among blood samples, higher T cell density accompanied longer overall survival.

Some clones are missing from TCRdb's copy, which holds only in-frame ones; the method was immunoSEQ multiplex PCR. The sample yields approximately 57,000 clones, 86% seen once. From germline, CDR1 is SGHTA and CDR2 FQGNSA. After removal of 6 bases from V and 5 bases from J, the junction contained 10 bases not matched to a gene. The length of the CDR3 is 15 residues. Comment on this clone: What it binds is not known.

The rearrangement joins TRBV7-2 to TRBJ1-5; 7 bases map to TRBD1. The receptor was derived from a woman between 40 and 69 years old with stage I lung adenocarcinoma. Specimen: peripheral blood, collected before any cancer treatment. CDR3 DNA: TGTGCCAGCAGACGAACAGGGGAGGCTTATCAGCCCCAGCATTTT. Translation: CASRRTGEAYQPQHF.